This TCR beta chain appears in the sequencing data of a study of CD8 T cells in ankylosing spondylitis. Overall study findings and caveats: Blood from ankylosing spondylitis patients appeared to carry a characteristic roughly eight-variant TCR beta motif. Significant enrichment of disease-linked clones was reportedly seen in matched ankylosing spondylitis synovial fluid. In reactive arthritis synovial fluid and blood, some motif variants had been reported before.

The CDR3 extends over 16 amino acids. V trimming: 0 bases; J trimming: 9 bases; junction bases outside the gene matches: 9. CDR1 is MGHRA, CDR2 YSYEKL, per germline. Quantitative barcoded 5'-RACE was used to prepare TCR beta libraries. One entry per CDR3 protein, called by TCRdb with MiXCR from the 5' RACE reads. The data contain about 540,000 distinct CDR3 sequences, approximately 11% of them seen just once; the ten biggest clones take up around 7%. This clonotype was picked up many times. Its antigen remains unidentified. The TCR was taken from a male donor with ankylosing spondylitis. Sequenced sample: blood, either unsorted or a sorted T cell fraction (not recorded which). The V gene is TRBV4-1, the J gene TRBJ2-2; 8 nucleotides match TRBD2. The CDR3 spells CASSQERGAGARELFF. In DNA, the CDR3 is TGCGCCAGCAGCCAAGAAAGGGGAGCGGGGGCGCGGGAGCTGTTTTTT.